The source of this T cell receptor (beta chain) is a study of response to subunit inactivated influenza vaccine. Findings and caveats of the study: It was suggested by the authors that few new T cells are recruited by each seasonal influenza vaccination.

A single record per CDR3 protein comes from TCRdb applying MiXCR to the RT-PCR reads. The table has hundreds of thousands of distinct CDR3 sequences, about 25% seen once. Regarding this clonotype: No antigen is known for it.

This CDR3 contains 14 residues. V lost 4 bases to trimming and J lost 2 bases; unmatched junction nucleotides: 2. In germline, CDR1 is DFQATT, CDR2 SNEGSKA (reference sequence). This TCR derives from a man in his fifties who received an inactivated influenza vaccine. This chain links TRBV20-1 with TRBJ2-7, with 13 bases lining up with TRBD2. Sequences were derived from CD4+ T cells sorted from PBMCs, sampled approximately 5 days after vaccination. Written as DNA, the CDR3 is TGCAGTGCTACGGGACTAGCGGGAACCTACGAGCAGTACTTC. Its translation is CSATGLAGTYEQYF.